What follows are 15 T cell receptor beta chains derived from one specimen sequenced in a study of identifying expanded T cells in peripheral blood. Only in-frame clones appear in the TCRdb table, and some are missing; sequencing was by immunoSEQ multiplex PCR. This table holds about 80,000 clones, 70% to 90% found once. Sequencing used blood. Source of these receptors: a person between 18 and 70 years old in good health.

This clone has just one count. This chain joins TRBV4-1 and TRBJ2-1; D not resolved. CDR3 size: 14 residues. Germline CDR1 MGHRA, CDR2 YSYEKL. Trimming left V 1 base short and J 6 bases short, with 10 bases between. CDR3: CASSQVPNANEQFF. The CDR3 DNA reads TGCGCCAGCAGCCAAGTCCCTAACGCCAATGAGCAGTTCTTC.

This chain connects TRBV5-1 to TRBJ2-7, with 9 bases identical to TRBD1. Germline values: CDR1 SGHRS, CDR2 YFSETQ. The CDR3 loop spans 14 amino acids. Unmatched junction bases numbered 6, after V lost 5 bases and J lost 3 bases. The CDR3: CASRPGQGIYEQYF. CDR3 nucleotides: TGCGCCAGCAGACCCGGACAGGGGATCTACGAGCAGTACTTC. Full variable domain (missing parts from reference TRBV5-1 and TRBJ2-7): KAGVTQTPRYLIKTRGQQVTLSCSPISGHRSVSWYQQTPGQGLQFLFEYFSETQRNKGNFPGRFSGRQFSNSRSEMNVSTLELGDSALYLCASRPGQGIYEQYFGPGTRLTVT.

The chain carries TRBV30 and TRBJ1-6; D possibly corresponds to TRBD1 (6 bases). Germline V gene sequence: CDR1 GTSNPN, CDR2 SVGIG (reference sequence). V was shortened by 5 bases and J by 6 bases, with 11 bases between the two germline ends. The CDR3 contains 13 residues. The CDR3 protein is CAWAGGPNSPLHF. The CDR3 coding sequence is TGTGCCTGGGCCGGGGGCCCTAATTCACCCCTCCACTTT.

The chain links TRBV12-5 to TRBJ2-1; 12 nucleotides align to TRBD1. This CDR3 is built from 14 residues. Germline values: CDR1 LGHNT, CDR2 FRNRAP. J was trimmed by 8 bases and V by 7 bases; bases with no gene match: 6. CDR3 bases: TGTGCTAGTGCCCGGGACAGGGGGCGCCATGAGCAGTTCTTC. It codes for CASARDRGRHEQFF.

The chain recombines TRBV5-4 with TRBJ1-5; perhaps TRBD1 as D (5 bases). This CDR3 region has 14 residues. V lost 0 bases and J 5 bases, leaving 9 bases between the germline ends. Germline V gives CDR1 SGHNT, CDR2 YYREEE (reference sequence). CDR3 coding DNA: TGTGCCAGCAGCTTGGCGGGGGGAGATCAGCCCCAGCATTTT. Its protein product is CASSLAGGDQPQHF. The full variable domain, rest sourced from reference TRBV5-4 and TRBJ1-5, is ETGVTQSPTHLIKTRGQQVTLRCSSQSGHNTVSWYQQALGQGPQFIFQYYREEENGRGNFPPRFSGLQFPNYSSELNVNALELDDSALYLCASSLAGGDQPQHFGDGTRLSIL.

CDR3 nucleotides: TGCGCCAGCAGCCAAAAAAGGGCGAGGAACACTGAAGCTTTCTTT. It codes for CASSQKRARNTEAFF. The rearrangement links TRBV4-1 to TRBJ1-1; D remains unclear. Germline V lookup: CDR1 MGHRA, CDR2 YSYEKL. V was clipped by 2 bases and J by 1 base, with 11 bases between them. The CDR3 extends over 15 amino acids.

The CDR3 region has the DNA TGTGCCAGTAGTCTAGGGACAGGGCTTAGTGATCAGCCCCAGCATTTT. It codes for CASSLGTGLSDQPQHF. This chain uses TRBV19 with TRBJ1-5; 9 positions agree with TRBD1. Trimming at V came to 5 bases and at J to 5 bases, leaving 10 bases not matched to a gene. Germline loops: CDR1 LNHDA, CDR2 SQIVND (reference sequence). The CDR3 runs to 16 residues.

The V gene is TRBV7-9, the J gene TRBJ1-4; TRBD1 is a possible D gene (5 bases). CDR3 length: 15 amino acids. V gave up 4 bases and J gave up 0 bases, with 9 bases separating them. Germline V gene data show CDR1 as SEHNR and CDR2 as FQNEAQ (reference sequence). CDR3 sequence reads: CASSSKTATNEKLFF. The CDR3 DNA follows: TGTGCCAGCAGCTCTAAGACAGCAACTAATGAAAAACTGTTTTTT.

Notes on this clone: At one end, the junction sequence differs from germline, possibly due to a read error. In the same sample, other DNA sequences code for this CDR3. The genes are TRBV25-1 and TRBJ1-6, with TRBD1 as a possible D gene (5 bases). The germline gives CDR1 MGHDK, CDR2 SYGVNS. The CDR3 loop spans 16 amino acids. DNA of the CDR3: TGTGCTAGCAGTGAATATCAGGGCAGGGATAATTCACCCCTCCACTTT. It encodes CASSEYQGRDNSPLHF.

In its sample, this clone was seen a few times. CDR3 DNA: TGTGCCAGCAGCTTGGACAGGGCGGATACGCAGTATTTT. Its translation is CASSLDRADTQYF. V is TRBV5-4 and J is TRBJ2-3, with D maybe TRBD1 (6 bases). This CDR3 comprises 13 residues. The germline CDR1 and CDR2 sequences are SGHNT and YYREEE (reference sequence). V lost 0 bases to trimming and J lost 6 bases, with 8 bases between them.

The DNA of the CDR3 is TGTGCCAGCAGCGCAAGGGAGGGGCAAGGTGAAGCTTTCTTT. Translation gives CASSAREGQGEAFF. The rearrangement uses TRBV9 and TRBJ1-1; D may be TRBD1 (5 bases). The CDR3 length is 14 residues. The V and J ends lost 3 bases and 7 bases respectively, with 16 bases between them. Germline V gene sequence: CDR1 SGDLS, CDR2 YYNGEE.

J is TRBJ1-6 and V is TRBV18, with no clear D. Germline CDR1 reads KGHSH; CDR2 reads LQKENI. V lost 3 bases and J lost 7, with 13 bases in between. CDR3 length: 15 residues. DNA of the CDR3: TGTGCCAGCTCACCCTCCCAGGCGGTAAATTCACCCCTCCACTTT. Translated, it gives CASSPSQAVNSPLHF.

The chain combines TRBV7-8 with TRBJ1-2; D is ambiguous. Per germline, CDR1 SGHVS and CDR2 FQNEAQ. V gave up 1 base and J gave up 5 bases, with 8 bases separating them. CDR3 length: 13 residues. In DNA, the CDR3 is TGTGCCAGCAGCTTAGGGTTCGGGTATGGCTACACCTTC. It specifies CASSLGFGYGYTF.

CDR3 amino acids: CASSLSSSYEQYF. CDR3 DNA: TGTGCCAGCAGCCTCTCCAGCTCCTACGAGCAGTACTTC. The V and J genes are TRBV2 and TRBJ2-7; no definite D call. Germline-derived CDR1 and CDR2 are SNHLY and FYNNEI. Trimming pared 6 bases from V and 0 bases from J, leaving 9 bases between. The CDR3 is 13 amino acids.

The chain has TRBV19 and TRBJ1-5; D gene uncertain. Germline CDR1 and CDR2: LNHDA and SQIVND (reference sequence). CDR3 length equals 11 residues. V was pared by 4 bases and J by 11 bases, with 9 bases between. Here the CDR3 DNA reads TGTGCCAGTAGTAAGGAGCAGGCCCAGCATTTT. This translates into CASSKEQAQHF.